The 17 T cell receptor beta chains reported below all come from one sample, sequenced in a study of T cell repertoires in cytomegalovirus infection. Each CDR3 protein is one row after TCRdb ran MiXCR on the reads. In the table there are 200,000 to 300,000 distinct CDR3 sequences, roughly 9.1% of which are singletons. The sequenced sample consisted of PBMCs. The receptors were gathered from a human donor in good health (CMV status not recorded). Some clones in this sample may be carry-over from other donors' samples.

This clonotype was observed at least ten times. The chain carries TRBV7-2 and TRBJ1-6, with D unclear. The CDR3 extends over 14 amino acids. Germline V gene data show CDR1 as SGHTA and CDR2 as FQGNSA. Between the trimmed V and J ends, which lost 5 bases and 3 bases, there was a span of 8 bases. CDR3 in DNA: TGTGCCAGCAGCCGACTGGTCTATAATTCACCCCTCCACTTT. The encoded protein is CASSRLVYNSPLHF.

This clonotype was found many times. The chain has TRBV7-2 and TRBJ1-1; maybe TRBD1 (5 bases). CDR1 is SGHTA and CDR2 is FQGNSA in the germline V gene. Trimming took 2 bases from V and 3 from J, leaving 10 bases between them. The CDR3 has 14 amino acids. As DNA, the CDR3 is TGTGCCAGCAGCTTAAAGGCAGGGTACACTGAAGCTTTCTTT. Protein product: CASSLKAGYTEAFF.

This clonotype appeared many times. The chain carries TRBV28 and TRBJ1-1; D might be TRBD1 (5 bases). The V gene's germline CDR1 is MDHEN and CDR2 SYDVKM. The CDR3 extends over 16 amino acids. V lost 6 bases to trimming and J lost 5 bases, with 22 bases between them. CDR3 nucleotide sequence: TGTGCCAGCAGCCAGATCGGGGGTAGGCGGGGGACTGAAGCTTTCTTT. This translates into CASSQIGGRRGTEAFF.

The chain couples TRBV10-3 to TRBJ1-1, with D uncertain. The CDR3 is made up of 15 amino acids. The V end was cut by 0 bases, the J end by 1 base, with 9 bases between. Germline CDR1 is ENHRY and CDR2 is SYGVKD. In DNA, the CDR3 is TGTGCCATCAGTGAGTCGACGGGCGGGAACACTGAAGCTTTCTTT. Protein: CAISESTGGNTEAFF.

This clonotype appeared many times. This chain joins TRBV7-2 and TRBJ2-3; 15 nucleotides align to TRBD2. The germline gives CDR1 SGHTA, CDR2 FQGNSA. Trimming took 5 bases from V and 5 from J; bases not matched to a gene: 14. CDR3 length: 19 amino acids. The CDR3: CASSPRLGLAGGQGDTQYF. Here the CDR3 DNA reads TGTGCCAGCAGCCCCCGACTGGGACTAGCGGGAGGCCAAGGAGATACGCAGTATTTT.

This clonotype occurred a few times. The rearrangement links TRBV28 to TRBJ1-2; a weak D match, TRBD1 (6 bases). Germline CDR1 MDHEN, CDR2 SYDVKM. The CDR3 covers 14 residues. Trimming cost V 2 bases and J 7 bases, with 14 bases left between them. The DNA of the CDR3 is TGTGCCAGCAGTTTAGGGCAGGGGAGGTTTGGCTACACCTTC. Translated, it gives CASSLGQGRFGYTF.

At least ten counts were recorded for this clonotype. In nucleotides, the CDR3 is TGTGCCAGTAGTTCCAGCGGGACAGGGACCACTGAAGCTTTCTTT. Amino acid sequence: CASSSSGTGTTEAFF. This rearrangement joins TRBV19 to TRBJ1-1; 9 bases match TRBD1. Germline V gene lookup returns CDR1 LNHDA and CDR2 SQIVND (reference sequence). The CDR3 is 15 amino acids. Germline trimming cut 5 bases from V and 4 bases from J; bases unmatched to any gene: 8. Filled out from reference TRBV19 and TRBJ1-1, the complete variable domain reads DGGITQSPKYLFRKEGQNVTLSCEQNLNHDAMYWYRQDPGQGLRLIYYSQIVNDFQKGDIAEGYSVSREKKESFPLTVTSAQKNPTAFYLCASSSSGTGTTEAFFGQGTRLTVV.

Many counts were recorded for this clonotype. This sequence joins TRBV7-8 and TRBJ2-5; 11 bases are shared with TRBD2. The CDR3 sequence is 15 residues long. The V gene end was trimmed by 8 bases and the J gene end by 1 base; junction bases not matched to a gene: 6. The germline V gene encodes CDR1 SGHVS and CDR2 FQNEAQ. CDR3 coding DNA: TGTGCCAGCCTTCTAGGACTAGCGGGCCAAGAGACCCAGTACTTC. Translation gives CASLLGLAGQETQYF.

This clonotype was counted ten times or more. The rearrangement links TRBV7-9 to TRBJ2-4; D is uncertain. The CDR3 runs 13 residues. CDR1 and CDR2 from the germline V gene are SEHNR and FQNEAQ (reference sequence). V gave up 4 bases and J gave up 0 bases, with 4 bases separating them. The CDR3, as DNA: TGTGCCAGCAGCTCCGTAGCCAAAAACATTCAGTACTTC. It translates to CASSSVAKNIQYF.

V and J are TRBV2 and TRBJ2-5; 13 nucleotides align to TRBD2. CDR3 length equals 17 residues. Germline CDR1 is SNHLY and CDR2 is FYNNEI. V was pared by 6 bases and J by 4 bases, with 11 bases of the junction left unmatched. CDR3 sequence: CASRQRTSGGKRETQYF. In DNA form, the CDR3 reads TGTGCCAGCAGACAGCGGACTAGCGGGGGAAAACGAGAGACCCAGTACTTC.

This clonotype was seen more than once but under ten times. The J gene is TRBJ1-1, the V gene TRBV20-1; D unclear. The germline V and J ends were trimmed by 0 bases and 11 bases, with 16 bases remaining between them. The germline CDR1 and CDR2 sequences are DFQATT and SNEGSKA (reference sequence). There are 13 residues in the CDR3. The CDR3 protein is CSARDPSRVGAFF. In nucleotides, the CDR3 is TGCAGTGCTAGAGATCCGTCAAGGGTTGGCGCTTTCTTT.

As regards this clonotype: Just one base apart from a much larger clone, this may be a read error. In this CDR3 the conserved last residue, phenylalanine or tryptophan, is missing, so a read error is likely. The rearrangement uses TRBV7-2 and TRBJ2-1; D gene ambiguous. Germline-derived CDR1 and CDR2 are SGHTA and FQGNSA. Trimming cost V 5 bases and J 9 bases, with 14 bases left between them. The CDR3 runs 13 residues. The DNA for the CDR3 is TGTGCCAGCAGCGCTAATCTTTGGGGTGAGCAGTTCCTC. It encodes CASSANLWGEQFL.

This clonotype was seen a handful of times. A much larger clone differs by one base, so this may be a read error. J is TRBJ2-2 and V is TRBV6-2 or TRBV6-3; 8 bases are shared with TRBD1. The CDR3 runs 15 residues. V was clipped by 6 bases and J by 0 bases; unmatched bases: 3. From germline, CDR1 is MNHEY and CDR2 SVGEGT. CDR3: CASRLQGANTGELFF. The CDR3 nucleotides read TGTGCCAGCAGATTACAGGGGGCGAACACCGGGGAGCTGTTTTTT.

This clonotype has a count of ten or more. The chain is built from TRBV7-4 and TRBJ1-2; TRBD1 aligns across 7 bases. CDR3 length: 15 amino acids. The ends lost 3 bases at V and 5 bases at J; junction bases unmatched: 9. Germline V gene lookup returns CDR1 SGHVT and CDR2 SQSDAQ. The CDR3 sequence: CASSLAGTAIYGYTF. CDR3 bases: TGTGCCAGCAGCTTGGCCGGGACAGCAATATATGGCTACACCTTC.

This clonotype was observed many times. The chain is built from TRBV7-9 and TRBJ1-1, with D uncertain. Germline CDR1 SEHNR, CDR2 FQNEAQ (reference sequence). The CDR3 runs to 14 residues. V was pared by 3 bases and J by 1 base, with 9 bases between. The CDR3 DNA reads TGTGCCAGCAGCTTCTCTACGGCGAACACTGAAGCTTTCTTT. This translates into CASSFSTANTEAFF. Drawing the rest from reference TRBV7-9 and TRBJ1-1, the complete variable domain is DTGVSQNPRHKITKRGQNVTFRCDPISEHNRLYWYRQTLGQGPEFLTYFQNEAQLEKSRLLSDRFSAERPKGSFSTLEIQRTEQGDSAMYLCASSFSTANTEAFFGQGTRLTVV.

V and J are TRBV20-1 and TRBJ1-1; 8 bases are a match to TRBD1. Unmatched junction bases numbered 8, after V lost 0 bases and J lost 5 bases. The CDR3 extends over 15 amino acids. Germline V gene data show CDR1 as DFQATT and CDR2 as SNEGSKA (reference sequence). The CDR3 DNA is TGCAGTGCTAGAGATTCCGGACAGGGCGGAACTGAAGCTTTCTTT. This gives the protein CSARDSGQGGTEAFF.

This clonotype showed up many times. The chain couples TRBV12-3 or TRBV12-4 to TRBJ2-2; maybe TRBD2 (6 bases). Trimming stripped 7 bases from V and 6 bases from J, with 12 bases between. The CDR3 extends over 13 amino acids. The CDR3 DNA is TGTGCCAGCACCCTCTGGGAGGCCGGGGAGCTGTTTTTT. This codes for CASTLWEAGELFF.